This TCR beta chain was obtained from a study of OX40 agonist ivuxolimab in advanced cancers. This CDR3 has 11 residues. The germline CDR1 and CDR2 sequences are SGHRS and YFSETQ. Trimming removed 4 bases at V and 5 bases at J, with 5 bases between. With respect to this clone: What it binds is unknown.

Researchers took blood at baseline, on cycle 4 day 1, and on cycle 7 day 1. Study-wide points: CD8+ T cells averaged more expanded clones than CD4+. At 0.1 to 3.0 mg/kg and by week 6, clonal expansion occurred in CD4+ and CD8+ blood T cells. Some of the nonresponding patients also showed low levels of normalized T-cell clonal expansion.

Method: immunoSEQ multiplex PCR; TCRdb's copy keeps in-frame clones and lacks some. The table includes some 100,000 clones, 65% to 90% detected once. This sequence joins TRBV5-1 and TRBJ2-3; D remains ambiguous. Sequences were derived from CD4+ or CD8+ T cells sorted from blood, sampled in a trial of the OX40 agonist ivuxolimab. This clonotype was sampled from an adult with an advanced solid tumor such as melanoma, head and neck, liver or kidney cancer. The CDR3 DNA reads as TGCGCCAGCAGCGCCGGAGATACGCAGTATTTT. Its protein product is CASSAGDTQYF.